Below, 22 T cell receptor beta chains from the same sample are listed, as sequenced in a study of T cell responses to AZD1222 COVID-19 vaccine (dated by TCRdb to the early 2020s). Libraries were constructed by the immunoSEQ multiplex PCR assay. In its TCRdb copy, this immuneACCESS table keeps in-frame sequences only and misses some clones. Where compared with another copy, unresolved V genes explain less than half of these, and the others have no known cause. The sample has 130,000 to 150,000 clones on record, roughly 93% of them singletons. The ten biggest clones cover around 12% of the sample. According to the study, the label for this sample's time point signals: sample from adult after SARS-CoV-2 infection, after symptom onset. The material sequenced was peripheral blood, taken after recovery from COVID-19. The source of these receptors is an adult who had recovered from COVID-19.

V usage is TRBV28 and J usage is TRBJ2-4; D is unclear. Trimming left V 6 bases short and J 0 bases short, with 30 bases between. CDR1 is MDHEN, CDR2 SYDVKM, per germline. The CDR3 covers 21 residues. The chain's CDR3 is CASSFVYGFESDLLAKNIQYF. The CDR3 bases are TGTGCCAGCAGCTTCGTTTACGGTTTCGAGTCCGACTTGTTAGCCAAAAACATTCAGTACTTC.

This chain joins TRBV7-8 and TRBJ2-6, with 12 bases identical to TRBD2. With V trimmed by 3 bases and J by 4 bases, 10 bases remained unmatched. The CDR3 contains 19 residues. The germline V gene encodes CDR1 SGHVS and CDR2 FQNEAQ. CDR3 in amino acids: CASSFRLAGDLSGANVLTF. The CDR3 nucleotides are TGTGCCAGCAGCTTCAGACTAGCGGGAGATTTATCCGGGGCCAACGTCCTGACTTTC.

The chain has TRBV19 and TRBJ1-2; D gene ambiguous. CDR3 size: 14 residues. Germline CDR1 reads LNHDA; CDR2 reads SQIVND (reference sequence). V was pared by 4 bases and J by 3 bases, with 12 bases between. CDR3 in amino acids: CASSNERVYYGYTF. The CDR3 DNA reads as TGTGCCAGTAGTAATGAGAGGGTTTACTATGGCTACACCTTC. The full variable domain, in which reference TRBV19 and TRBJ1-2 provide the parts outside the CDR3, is DGGITQSPKYLFRKEGQNVTLSCEQNLNHDAMYWYRQDPGQGLRLIYYSQIVNDFQKGDIAEGYSVSREKKESFPLTVTSAQKNPTAFYLCASSNERVYYGYTFGSGTRLTVV.

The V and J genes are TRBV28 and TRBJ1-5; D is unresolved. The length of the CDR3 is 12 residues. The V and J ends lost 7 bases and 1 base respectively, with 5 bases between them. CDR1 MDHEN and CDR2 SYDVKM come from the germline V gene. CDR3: CASTRSNQPQHF. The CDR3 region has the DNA TGTGCCAGCACGAGGAGCAATCAGCCCCAGCATTTT.

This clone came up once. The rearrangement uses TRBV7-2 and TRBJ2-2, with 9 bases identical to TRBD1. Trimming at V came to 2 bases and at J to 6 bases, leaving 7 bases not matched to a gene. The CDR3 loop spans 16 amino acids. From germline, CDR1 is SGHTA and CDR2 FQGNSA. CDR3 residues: CASSLHRGRKAGELFF. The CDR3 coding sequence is TGTGCCAGCAGCTTACACAGGGGGCGCAAAGCCGGGGAGCTGTTTTTT.

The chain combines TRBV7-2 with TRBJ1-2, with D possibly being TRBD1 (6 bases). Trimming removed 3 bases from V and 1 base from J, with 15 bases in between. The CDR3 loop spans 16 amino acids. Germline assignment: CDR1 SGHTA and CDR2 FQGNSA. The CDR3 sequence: CASSLIRGWNNYGYTF. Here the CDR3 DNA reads TGTGCCAGCAGCTTGATCAGGGGTTGGAATAACTATGGCTACACCTTC. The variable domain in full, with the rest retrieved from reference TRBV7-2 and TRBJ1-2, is GAGVSQSPSNKVTEKGKDVELRCDPISGHTALYWYRQSLGQGLEFLIYFQGNSAPDKSGLPSDRFSAERTGGSVSTLTIQRTQQEDSAVYLCASSLIRGWNNYGYTFGSGTRLTVV.

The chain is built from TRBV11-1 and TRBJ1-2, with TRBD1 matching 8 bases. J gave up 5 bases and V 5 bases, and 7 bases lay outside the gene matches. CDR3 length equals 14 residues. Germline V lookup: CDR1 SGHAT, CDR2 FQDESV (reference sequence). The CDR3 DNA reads TGTGCCAGCAGCAAGGACAGGGTTAAGTATGGCTACACCTTC. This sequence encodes CASSKDRVKYGYTF.

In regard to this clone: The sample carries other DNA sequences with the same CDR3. The CDR3 DNA follows: TGTGCCAGCAGTTTGACTAGCGGGAGCTCCTACGAGCAGTACTTC. This sequence encodes CASSLTSGSSYEQYF. The chain joins TRBV27 to TRBJ2-7; 12 bases align to TRBD2. Trimming removed 3 bases from V and 0 bases from J; junction bases left unmatched: 0. CDR3 length: 15 residues. The germline V gene encodes CDR1 MNHEY and CDR2 SMNVEV (reference sequence).

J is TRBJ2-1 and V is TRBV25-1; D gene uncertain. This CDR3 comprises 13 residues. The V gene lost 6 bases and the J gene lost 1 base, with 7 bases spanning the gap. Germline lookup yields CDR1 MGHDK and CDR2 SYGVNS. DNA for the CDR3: TGTGCCAGCAGGGACCCTTCCTACAATGAGCAGTTCTTC. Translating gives CASRDPSYNEQFF.

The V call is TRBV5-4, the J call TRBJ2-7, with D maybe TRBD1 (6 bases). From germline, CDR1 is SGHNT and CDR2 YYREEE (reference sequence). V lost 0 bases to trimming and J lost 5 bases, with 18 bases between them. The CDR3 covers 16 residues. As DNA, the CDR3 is TGTGCCAGCAGCTTGGGTACACAGGGTCAGGGGAACGAGCAGTACTTC. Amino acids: CASSLGTQGQGNEQYF.

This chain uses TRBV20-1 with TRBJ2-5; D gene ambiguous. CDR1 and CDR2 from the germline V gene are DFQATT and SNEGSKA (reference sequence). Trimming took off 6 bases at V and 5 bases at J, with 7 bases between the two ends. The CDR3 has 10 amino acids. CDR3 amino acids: CSASLETQYF. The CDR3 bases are TGCAGTGCCTCCCTTGAGACCCAGTACTTC.

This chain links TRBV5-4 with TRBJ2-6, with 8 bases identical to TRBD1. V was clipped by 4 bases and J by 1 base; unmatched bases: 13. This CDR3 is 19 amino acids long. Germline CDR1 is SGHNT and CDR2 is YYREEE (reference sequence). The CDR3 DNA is TGTGCCAGCAGCCTTCCAGGACAGGGACCCTTTTCTGGGGCCAACGTCCTGACTTTC. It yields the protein CASSLPGQGPFSGANVLTF. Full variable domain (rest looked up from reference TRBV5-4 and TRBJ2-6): ETGVTQSPTHLIKTRGQQVTLRCSSQSGHNTVSWYQQALGQGPQFIFQYYREEENGRGNFPPRFSGLQFPNYSSELNVNALELDDSALYLCASSLPGQGPFSGANVLTFGAGSRLTVL.

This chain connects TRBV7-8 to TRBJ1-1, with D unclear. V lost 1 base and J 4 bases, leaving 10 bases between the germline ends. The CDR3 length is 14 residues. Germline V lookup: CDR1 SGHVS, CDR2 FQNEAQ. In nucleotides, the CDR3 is TGTGCCAGCAGCTTAGTGGCGCCTGGCACTGAAGCTTTCTTT. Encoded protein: CASSLVAPGTEAFF. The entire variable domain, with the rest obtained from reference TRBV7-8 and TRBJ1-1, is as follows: GAGVSQSPRYKVAKRGQDVALRCDPISGHVSLFWYQQALGQGPEFLTYFQNEAQLDKSGLPSDRFFAERPEGSVSTLKIQRTQQEDSAVYLCASSLVAPGTEAFFGQGTRLTVV.

The DNA for the CDR3 is TGTGCCAGCAGTTTATTGGGGGGCTCCTACGAGCAGTACTTC. This encodes CASSLLGGSYEQYF. The J gene is TRBJ2-7, the V gene TRBV28; a weak D match, TRBD2 (6 bases). Between the trimmed V and J ends, which lost 1 base and 0 bases, there was a span of 7 bases. Germline V gives CDR1 MDHEN, CDR2 SYDVKM. The CDR3 is 14 amino acids.

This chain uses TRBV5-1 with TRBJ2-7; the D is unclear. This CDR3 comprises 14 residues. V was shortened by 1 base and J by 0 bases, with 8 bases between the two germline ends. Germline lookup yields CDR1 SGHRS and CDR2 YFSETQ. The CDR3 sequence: CASSLLPSSYEQYF. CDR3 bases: TGCGCCAGCAGCTTGCTCCCGAGCTCCTACGAGCAGTACTTC.

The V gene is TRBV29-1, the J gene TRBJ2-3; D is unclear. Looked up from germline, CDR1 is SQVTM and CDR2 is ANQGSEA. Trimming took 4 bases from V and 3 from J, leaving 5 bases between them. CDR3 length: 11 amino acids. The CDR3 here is CSVALTDTQYF. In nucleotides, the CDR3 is TGCAGCGTTGCCCTGACAGATACGCAGTATTTT.

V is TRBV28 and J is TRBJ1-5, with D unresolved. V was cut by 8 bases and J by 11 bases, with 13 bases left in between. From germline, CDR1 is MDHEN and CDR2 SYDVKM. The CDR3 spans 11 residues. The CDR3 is CASQDAEAQHF. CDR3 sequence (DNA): TGTGCCAGCCAGGACGCGGAGGCCCAGCATTTT. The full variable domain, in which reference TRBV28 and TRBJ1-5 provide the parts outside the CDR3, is DVKVTQSSRYLVKRTGEKVFLECVQDMDHENMFWYRQDPGLGLRLIYFSYDVKMKEKGDIPEGYSVSREKKERFSLILESASTNQTSMYLCASQDAEAQHFGDGTRLSIL.

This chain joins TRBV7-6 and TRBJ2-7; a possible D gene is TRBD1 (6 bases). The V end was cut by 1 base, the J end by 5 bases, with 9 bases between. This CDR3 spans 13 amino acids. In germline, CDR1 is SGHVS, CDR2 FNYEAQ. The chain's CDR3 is CASSLDTGNEQYF. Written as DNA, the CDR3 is TGTGCCAGCAGCTTAGATACAGGGAACGAGCAGTACTTC.

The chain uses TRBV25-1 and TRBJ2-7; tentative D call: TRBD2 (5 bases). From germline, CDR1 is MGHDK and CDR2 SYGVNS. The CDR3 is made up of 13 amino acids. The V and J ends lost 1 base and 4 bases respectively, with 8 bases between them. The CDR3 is CASSESSLYEQYF. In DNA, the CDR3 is TGTGCCAGCAGTGAATCTAGCCTTTACGAGCAGTACTTC.

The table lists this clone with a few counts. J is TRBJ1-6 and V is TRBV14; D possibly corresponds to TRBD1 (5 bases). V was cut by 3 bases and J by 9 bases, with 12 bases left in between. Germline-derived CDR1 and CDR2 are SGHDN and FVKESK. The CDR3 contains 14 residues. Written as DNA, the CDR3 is TGTGCCAGCAGCCACGGGGGATTGGGTTCACCCCTCCACTTT. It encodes CASSHGGLGSPLHF. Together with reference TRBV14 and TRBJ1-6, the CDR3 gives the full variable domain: EAGVTQFPSHSVIEKGQTVTLRCDPISGHDNLYWYRRVMGKEIKFLLHFVKESKQDESGMPNNRFLAERTGGTYSTLKVQPAELEDSGVYFCASSHGGLGSPLHFGNGTRLTVT.

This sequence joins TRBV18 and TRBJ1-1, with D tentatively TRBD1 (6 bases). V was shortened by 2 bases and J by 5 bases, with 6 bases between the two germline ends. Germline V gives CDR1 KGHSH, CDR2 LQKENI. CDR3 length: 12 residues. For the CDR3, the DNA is TGTGCCAGCTCACCAGGACAGACTGAAGCTTTCTTT. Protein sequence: CASSPGQTEAFF.

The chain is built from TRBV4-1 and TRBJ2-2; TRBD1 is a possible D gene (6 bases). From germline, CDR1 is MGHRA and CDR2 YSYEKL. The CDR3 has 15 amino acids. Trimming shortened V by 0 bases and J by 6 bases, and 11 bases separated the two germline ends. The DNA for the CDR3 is TGCGCCAGCAGCCAAGATCAGCCAGGGGCCGGGGAGCTGTTTTTT. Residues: CASSQDQPGAGELFF.